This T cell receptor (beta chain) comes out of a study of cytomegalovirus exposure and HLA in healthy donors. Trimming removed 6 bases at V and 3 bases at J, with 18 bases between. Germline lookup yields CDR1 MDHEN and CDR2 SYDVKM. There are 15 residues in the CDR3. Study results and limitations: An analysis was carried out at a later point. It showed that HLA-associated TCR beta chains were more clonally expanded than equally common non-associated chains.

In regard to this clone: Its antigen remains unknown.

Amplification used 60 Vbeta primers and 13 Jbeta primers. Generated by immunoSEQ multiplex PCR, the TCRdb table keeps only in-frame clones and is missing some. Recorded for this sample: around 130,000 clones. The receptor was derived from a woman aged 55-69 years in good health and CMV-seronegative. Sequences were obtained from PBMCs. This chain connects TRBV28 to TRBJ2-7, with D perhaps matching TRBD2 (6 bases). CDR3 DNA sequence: TGTGCCAGCAGGCCCGGGTCCGGGGGATACTACGAGCAGTACTTC. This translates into CASRPGSGGYYEQYF.